This T cell receptor (beta chain) was sequenced for a study of T-cell memory formation after mild COVID-19. This clonotype was seen a handful of times. Its antigen remains unidentified. Broader study findings: Contracting CD4+ clones sat mainly in CM and EM; CD8+ in EMRA. Contracting clones from day 15 to 85 showed balanced CD4/CD8; later expanders favored CD4+. Pre-infection memory carried some responding clones, suggesting that cross-reactive memory joined.

The germline V and J ends were trimmed by 4 bases and 0 bases, with 10 bases remaining between them. CDR3 size: 14 residues. Germline V CDR1 and CDR2: SNHLY, FYNNEI. TCRdb re-derived calls from the 5' RACE reads in MiXCR, one entry per CDR3 protein. The sample lists hundreds of thousands of distinct CDR3 sequences, roughly 21% occurring once. The V gene is TRBV2, the J gene TRBJ2-7; the D is unclear. Sequencing input: PBMCs or a T cell subset sorted from them (not recorded which). The receptor comes from an adult woman who had mild COVID-19 (a few samples of this study predate the infection). Cell type and time point are not known. CDR3 sequence: CASSVGRISYEQYF. The CDR3 DNA reads as TGTGCCAGCAGTGTAGGCAGAATCTCCTACGAGCAGTACTTC. The whole variable domain, remainder taken from reference TRBV2 and TRBJ2-7, is EPEVTQTPSHQVTQMGQEVILRCVPISNHLYFYWYRQILGQKVEFLVSFYNNEISEKSEIFDDQFSVERPDGSNFTLKIRSTKLEDSAMYFCASSVGRISYEQYFGPGTRLTVT.